Listed below are T cell receptor beta chains from one sample, sequenced in a study of blood T cell repertoires in COVID-19. Method: immunoSEQ multiplex PCR; TCRdb's copy keeps in-frame clones and lacks some. The sample yields 350,000 or so clones, about four fifths seen once. The specimen was peripheral blood. The origin of the receptors is a man aged 25 to 45 with active or convalescent COVID-19. The CDR3 runs from the conserved cysteine through the conserved F or W. The order of the fields is D gene, J gene, clone size, V gene, CDR3 DNA, CDR3 protein. The D gene is left open where the match is weak. Only part of the rows carry a size: once, few, many, or a class if the clone is expanded.

>TRBD2|TRBJ2-1|few|TRBV6-2/TRBV6-3
TGTGCCAGCAGTTACTCAGGGACTAGCGGGAGGGTCCACAATGAGCAGTTCTTC
CASSYSGTSGRVHNEQFF
>-|TRBJ1-5|few|TRBV15
TGTGCCACCAGCACTTCGGGTTACAATCAGCCCCAGCATTTT
CATSTSGYNQPQHF
>-|TRBJ1-6|once|TRBV7-9
TGTGCCAGCAGCTTAAGCGCAGACTCCTATAATTCACCCCTCCACTTT
CASSLSADSYNSPLHF
>-|TRBJ2-5|-|TRBV2
TGTGCCAGCAGTGAAGTTGCGGACTCCCGGGAGACCCAGTACTTC
CASSEVADSRETQYF
>-|TRBJ1-1|-|TRBV7-8
TGTGCCAGCAGCTTAGCGGGGGGAGTGAATGAAGCTTTCTTT
CASSLAGGVNEAFF
>-|TRBJ2-5|-|TRBV30
TGTGCCTGGAGTGCTCGAAGGGGTGCCACCCAAGAGACCCAGTACTTC
CAWSARRGATQETQYF
>TRBD1|TRBJ1-6|once|TRBV7-8
TGTGCCAGCAGCGTCCCAGGGGGTAGCTCCTATAATTCACCCCTCCACTTT
CASSVPGGSSYNSPLHF
>-|TRBJ2-1|-|TRBV6-1
TGTGCCAGCAGTGAAGAAGATGAGGTCTTC
CASSEEDEVF
>-|TRBJ2-7|-|TRBV6-8
TGTGCCAGCACCCCCCCAGGGCACGAGCAGTACTTC
CASTPPGHEQYF
>TRBD1|TRBJ2-1|-|TRBV11-3
TGTGCCAGCAGCGCCGGGACAGGGGGTTATGAGCAGTTCTTC
CASSAGTGGYEQFF
>TRBD1|TRBJ2-2|once|TRBV13
TGTGCCAGCAGCTTAGAATCTTGGGCAGGGGGCTTGACCGGGGAGCTGTTTTTT
CASSLESWAGGLTGELFF
>TRBD1|TRBJ2-7|few|TRBV4-3
TGCGCCAGCAGTCGCTTCGACAGGGGCGGGTACGAGCAGTACTTC
CASSRFDRGGYEQYF
>-|TRBJ2-1|once|TRBV11-3
TGTGCCAGCAGCTTTAGTTTCGAGCAGAGGAATGAGCAGTTCTTC
CASSFSFEQRNEQFF
>-|TRBJ1-2|once|TRBV6-2/TRBV6-3
TGTGCCAGCAGTTACTTGGCAGTTACTAACTATGGCTACACCTTC
CASSYLAVTNYGYTF
>TRBD1|TRBJ2-3|-|TRBV5-8
TGTGCCAGCACCACAGGGGGCCTAGCAGATACGCAGTATTTT
CASTTGGLADTQYF
>TRBD1|TRBJ2-4|-|TRBV11-1
TGTGCCAGCAGTCCTCGGGACAGGCTCGCCAAAAACATTCAGTACTTC
CASSPRDRLAKNIQYF
>TRBD2|TRBJ2-3|-|TRBV19
TGTGCCAGTAGTACCCATCCCGGACTAGCGGGAGAAAAAGCAGATACGCAGTATTTT
CASSTHPGLAGEKADTQYF
>-|TRBJ2-5|-|TRBV19
TGTGCCAGTAGTCCCACCTCCAGTCATCTGACCCAGTACTTC
CASSPTSSHLTQYF
>TRBD2|TRBJ2-5|-|TRBV3-1/TRBV3-2
TGTGCCAGCAGCCAAGAAAAGGAGGTGGGCGGGAGGGCATGCGAGACCCAGTACTTC
CASSQEKEVGGRACETQYF
>TRBD2|TRBJ2-3|-|TRBV7-9
TGTGCCAGCAGCTTAGAGGGGACTAGCGGGGTAACAGATACGCAGTATTTT
CASSLEGTSGVTDTQYF
>-|TRBJ2-7|few|TRBV7-3
TGTGCCAGCAGTTTGGACAGAGATCTTGCCTACGAGCAGTACTTC
CASSLDRDLAYEQYF
>TRBD2|TRBJ2-1|-|TRBV6-6
TGTGCCAGCAGTTACTCGGGGGCGGGAGGGAACAATGAGCAGTTCTTC
CASSYSGAGGNNEQFF
>TRBD2|TRBJ2-7|-|TRBV2
TGTGCCAGCAGGACGGCTAGCGGCACCCGGGAGCAGTACTTC
CASRTASGTREQYF
>TRBD1|TRBJ1-1|-|TRBV29-1
TGCAGCGTTGAAGAGACAGGGACCCGGCGGGGCACTGAAGCTTTCTTT
CSVEETGTRRGTEAFF
>-|TRBJ2-5|-|TRBV6-2/TRBV6-3
TGTGCCAGCAGTTCCGCGACCAGGTACCAAGAGACCCAGTACTTC
CASSSATRYQETQYF
>TRBD2|TRBJ2-7|few|TRBV7-2
TGTGCCAGCAGCCCTCCGGCGGGACTAGCGGTATACGAGCAGTACTTC
CASSPPAGLAVYEQYF
>TRBD2|TRBJ2-7|-|TRBV5-6
TGTGCCAGCAGCTCTAGCGGGCGCTACGAGCAGTACTTC
CASSSSGRYEQYF
>TRBD2|TRBJ2-3|-|TRBV5-1
TGCGCCAGCCGAGGGAGCGGGGGGGCATACGATACGCAGTATTTT
CASRGSGGAYDTQYF
>-|TRBJ2-1|-|TRBV10-3
TGTGCCACGAGCGGAAACAATGAGCAGTTCTTC
CATSGNNEQFF
>TRBD1|TRBJ2-1|once|TRBV2
TGTGCCAGCAGTAGGGGACAGGGGAACTACAATGAGCAGTTCTTC
CASSRGQGNYNEQFF
>TRBD1|TRBJ1-2|once|TRBV24-1
TGTGCCACCAGTGAAACCGGGACAGGGGCTCGCGGCTACACCTTC
CATSETGTGARGYTF
>TRBD1|TRBJ1-5|once|TRBV15
TGTGCCACCAGCACCACTGACCGGGACAGGGGTTATAGCAATCAGCCCCAGCATTTT
CATSTTDRDRGYSNQPQHF
>TRBD2|TRBJ2-5|once|TRBV2
TGTGCCAGCAGTGAAAGGCTAGCGGGGGCCTGGGGGGAGACCCAGTACTTC
CASSERLAGAWGETQYF
>-|TRBJ1-4|-|TRBV6-5
TGTGCCAGCAGCCAGGGCGAAGAAAAACTGTTTTTT
CASSQGEEKLFF
>TRBD2|TRBJ2-3|-|TRBV3-1/TRBV3-2
TGTGCCAGCAGGACCCTTCTAGCGGGAGGAGCAGATACGCAGTATTTT
CASRTLLAGGADTQYF
>-|TRBJ1-4|few|TRBV15
TGTGCCACCAGCAGAGAAGGGAGGAGGGGAAGGGAAAAACTGTTTTTT
CATSREGRRGREKLFF
>-|TRBJ1-2|few|TRBV19
TGTGCCAGTAGTAATCGGGCTCGCACAGGGTACGGTGGCTACACCTTC
CASSNRARTGYGGYTF
>TRBD1|TRBJ1-1|once|TRBV29-1
TGCAGCGTTGCCATCGGGACAGTTGAAGCTTTCTTT
CSVAIGTVEAFF
>TRBD1|TRBJ2-7|-|TRBV6-7
TGTGCCAGCAGTTACTCGATACAGGGGGCGAGCCCAAACCTCTACGAGCAGTACTTC
CASSYSIQGASPNLYEQYF
>-|TRBJ1-1|-|TRBV2
TGTGCCAGCAGTGAAGATGGAGTCATGAACACTGAAGCTTTCTTT
CASSEDGVMNTEAFF
>-|TRBJ1-2|-|TRBV29-1
TGCAGCGTTGAAGGGGCAGCTAACTATGGCTACACCTTC
CSVEGAANYGYTF
>-|TRBJ1-1|-|TRBV6-5
TGTGCCAGCAGCGATATTTCCCATAGCACTGAAGCTTTCTTT
CASSDISHSTEAFF
>-|TRBJ2-7|-|TRBV4-3
TGCGCCAGCAGCCAAGCCCTACGGAGGAACTGCTTCGAGCAGTACTTC
CASSQALRRNCFEQYF
>-|TRBJ2-7|-|TRBV28
TGTGCCAGCAGTTTTGTCGGGGAGCAGTACTTC
CASSFVGEQYF
>-|TRBJ2-7|-|TRBV9
TGTGCCAGCAGCGTAGAGGGGGGGACCGTGGAGCAGTACTTC
CASSVEGGTVEQYF
>TRBD2|TRBJ2-7|-|TRBV3-1/TRBV3-2
TGTGCCAGCACCGTGACTAGCGGGAGTCTTAACGAGCAGTACTTC
CASTVTSGSLNEQYF
>-|TRBJ1-1|once|TRBV10-3
TGTGCCATCAGTGTTACAGGGAACACTGAAGCTTTCTTT
CAISVTGNTEAFF
>-|TRBJ2-3|-|TRBV19
TGTGCCAGTAGCCCCCTAGCGACAAGCACAGATACGCAGTATTTT
CASSPLATSTDTQYF
>-|TRBJ2-3|-|TRBV7-8
TGTGCCAGCAGCTTGGGGGCAGGGGATACGCAGTATTTT
CASSLGAGDTQYF
>TRBD1|TRBJ2-7|-|TRBV6-1
TGTGCCAGCAGTGAAGCGCGAAGGGGGCTGGACGAGCAGTACTTC
CASSEARRGLDEQYF
>-|TRBJ2-5|-|TRBV28
TGTGCCAGCAGTTTATTACCAGGGAACTACCAAGAGACCCAGTACTTC
CASSLLPGNYQETQYF
>-|TRBJ2-2|-|TRBV27
TGTGCCAGCAGTTTTAACAGGGGGGGCACCGGGGAGCTGTTTTTT
CASSFNRGGTGELFF
>TRBD1|TRBJ2-7|-|TRBV20-1
TGCAGTGCTAGTCCGGGACAGGGTCGCTACGAGCAGTACTTC
CSASPGQGRYEQYF
>TRBD1|TRBJ1-2|-|TRBV4-3
TGCGCCAGCAGCCAAGAGGTGGCAGGGGGACGGGGCTACACCTTC
CASSQEVAGGRGYTF